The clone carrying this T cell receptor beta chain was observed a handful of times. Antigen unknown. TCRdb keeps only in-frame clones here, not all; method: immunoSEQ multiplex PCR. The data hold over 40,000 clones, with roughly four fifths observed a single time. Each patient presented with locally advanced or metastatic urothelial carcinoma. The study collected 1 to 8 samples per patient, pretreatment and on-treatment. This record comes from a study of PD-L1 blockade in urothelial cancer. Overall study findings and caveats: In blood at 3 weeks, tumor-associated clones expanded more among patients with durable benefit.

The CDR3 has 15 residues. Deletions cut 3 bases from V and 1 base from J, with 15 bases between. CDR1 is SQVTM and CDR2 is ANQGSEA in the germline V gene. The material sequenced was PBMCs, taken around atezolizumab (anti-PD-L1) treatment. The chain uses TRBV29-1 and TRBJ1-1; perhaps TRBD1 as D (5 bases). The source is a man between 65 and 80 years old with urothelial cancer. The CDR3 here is CSVEGGLQSNTEAFF. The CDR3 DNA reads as TGCAGCGTTGAGGGGGGATTACAGTCGAACACTGAAGCTTTCTTT.